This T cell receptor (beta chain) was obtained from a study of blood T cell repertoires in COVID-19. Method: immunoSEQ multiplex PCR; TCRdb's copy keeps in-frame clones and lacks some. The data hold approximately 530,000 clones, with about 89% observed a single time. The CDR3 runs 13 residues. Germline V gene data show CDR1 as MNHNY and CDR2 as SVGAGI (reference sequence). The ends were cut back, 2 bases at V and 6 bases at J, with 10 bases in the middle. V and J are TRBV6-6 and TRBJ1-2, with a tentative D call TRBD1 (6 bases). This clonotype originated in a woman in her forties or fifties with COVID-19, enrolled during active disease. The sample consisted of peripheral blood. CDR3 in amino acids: CASSYEGENGYTF. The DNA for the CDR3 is TGTGCCAGCAGTTACGAGGGGGAGAATGGCTACACCTTC.